These 19 T cell receptor beta chains came from one sample sequenced in a study of T cell repertoires in cytomegalovirus infection. Via MiXCR, TCRdb re-called the reads, giving one row per CDR3 protein. Of 680,000 or so distinct CDR3 sequences in the sample, under 40% were seen once. Sequencing input: PBMCs. Receptors were obtained from a human donor in good health (CMV status not recorded). Some clones in this sample may be carry-over from other donors' samples.

The rearrangement links TRBV20-1 to TRBJ1-5; the D gene is possibly TRBD1 (6 bases). The CDR3 has 15 amino acids. The germline CDR1 and CDR2 sequences are DFQATT and SNEGSKA (reference sequence). V lost 3 bases, J lost 2 bases, and 14 bases lay in between. CDR3 sequence: CSARAGADGNQPQHF. The CDR3 bases are TGCAGTGCTAGGGCGGGGGCTGATGGCAATCAGCCCCAGCATTTT.

This rearrangement joins TRBV12-3 or TRBV12-4 to TRBJ1-1; D not certain. CDR3 length: 14 residues. Trimming took off 4 bases at V and 2 bases at J, with 11 bases between the two ends. The CDR3 DNA sequence: TGTGCCAGCAGTTATTACATGTTAAACACTGAAGCTTTCTTT. Protein product: CASSYYMLNTEAFF.

This clonotype was seen a few times. In DNA, the CDR3 is TGTGCCAGCTCGATGGGACTAGCGGGGGCTAGAGGGGAGCTGTTTTTT. This gives the protein CASSMGLAGARGELFF. This sequence joins TRBV28 and TRBJ2-2, with TRBD2 matching 14 bases. The length of the CDR3 is 16 residues. Per germline, CDR1 MDHEN and CDR2 SYDVKM. Germline trimming cut 8 bases from V and 8 bases from J; bases unmatched to any gene: 10.

The sample holds a few counts of this clonotype. The J gene is TRBJ2-7, the V gene TRBV18; TRBD1 matches at 9 bases. CDR3 length: 15 amino acids. The V gene end was trimmed by 5 bases and the J gene end by 1 base; junction bases not matched to a gene: 6. Germline values: CDR1 KGHSH, CDR2 LQKENI. CDR3 coding DNA: TGTGCCAGCTCAGCCGGGACAGGGTCGTCCTACGAGCAGTACTTC. It encodes CASSAGTGSSYEQYF.

At least ten counts were recorded for this clonotype. In nucleotides, the CDR3 is TGTGCCAGCAGCTTAGTATACCAGCCCCAGCATTTT. Amino acids: CASSLVYQPQHF. V is TRBV7-2 and J is TRBJ1-5, with D unclear. V lost 1 base to trimming and J lost 7 bases, with 5 bases between them. The V gene's germline CDR1 is SGHTA and CDR2 FQGNSA. The CDR3 has 12 residues.

The rearrangement links TRBV12-3 or TRBV12-4 to TRBJ1-5; D may be TRBD1 (5 bases). The CDR3 loop spans 15 amino acids. V shed 2 bases and J shed 0 bases, with 8 bases lying between them. This chain's CDR3 is CASSLSGNSNQPQHF. For the CDR3, the DNA is TGTGCCAGCAGTTTATCAGGGAATAGCAATCAGCCCCAGCATTTT.

In the case of this clonotype: It is likely a read error, because the conserved phenylalanine at the end of the CDR3 is missing. The V gene is TRBV7-9, the J gene TRBJ2-6; 10 positions match TRBD1. Germline CDR1 and CDR2: SEHNR and FQNEAQ (reference sequence). Losses at the gene ends were 8 bases for V and 2 bases for J; bases not matched to a gene: 6. This CDR3 has 16 residues. CDR3 amino acids: CASPGTGVTGANVLTL. The CDR3 DNA sequence: TGTGCCAGCCCCGGGACAGGGGTGACTGGGGCCAACGTCCTGACTTTA.

This chain uses TRBV5-6 with TRBJ1-2; possible D gene TRBD1, 6 bases. The germline V gene has CDR1 SGHDT and CDR2 YYEEEE. V shed 4 bases and J shed 3 bases, with 13 bases lying between them. This CDR3 region has 14 residues. CDR3 region: CASSGQGLHYGYTF. The CDR3 DNA reads TGTGCCAGCAGCGGTCAGGGGTTGCACTATGGCTACACCTTC.

The chain has TRBV5-6 and TRBJ2-1; D gene unclear. Deletions cut 1 base from V and 4 bases from J, with 9 bases between. Germline assignment: CDR1 SGHDT and CDR2 YYEEEE. The CDR3 loop spans 14 amino acids. Here the CDR3 reads CASSLKWVYNEQFF. Here the CDR3 DNA reads TGTGCCAGCAGCTTGAAGTGGGTGTACAATGAGCAGTTCTTC.

The rearrangement links TRBV5-6 to TRBJ2-7; no clear D. There are 13 residues in the CDR3. CDR1 is SGHDT and CDR2 is YYEEEE in the germline V gene. With 4 bases removed from V and 3 bases from J, the gap between germline ends came to 11 bases. CDR3 sequence (DNA): TGTGCCAGCAGCCCTCAAGGCCTCTACGAGCAGTACTTC. Translating gives CASSPQGLYEQYF. Looking up the rest from reference TRBV5-6 and TRBJ2-7 gives the full variable domain: DAGVTQSPTHLIKTRGQQVTLRCSPKSGHDTVSWYQQALGQGPQFIFQYYEEEERQRGNFPDRFSGHQFPNYSSELNVNALLLGDSALYLCASSPQGLYEQYFGPGTRLTVT.

A few counts support this clonotype. CDR3 sequence (DNA): TGTGCCAGTGCACGGACGGGGAACACTGAAGCTTTCTTT. Translation gives CASARTGNTEAFF. V gene TRBV19 combines with J gene TRBJ1-1; no firm D call. The CDR3 sequence is 13 residues long. With 8 bases removed from V and 1 base from J, the gap between germline ends came to 11 bases. The germline CDR1 and CDR2 sequences are LNHDA and SQIVND (reference sequence).

A few counts support this clonotype. The rearrangement uses TRBV19 and TRBJ1-6, with D unresolved. The CDR3 runs to 12 residues. Trimming shortened V by 1 base and J by 8 bases, and 3 bases separated the two germline ends. The V gene's germline CDR1 is LNHDA and CDR2 SQIVND (reference sequence). The CDR3 is CASSIADSPLHF. The CDR3 bases are TGTGCCAGTAGTATAGCAGATTCACCCCTCCACTTT.

On this clonotype: Here the CDR3 omits its conserved ending phenylalanine or tryptophan, so a read error is the likely source. V and J are TRBV19 and TRBJ2-1, with 10 positions matching TRBD2. The CDR3 runs 14 residues. V trimming: 7 bases; J trimming: 4 bases; junction bases outside the gene matches: 4. Germline values: CDR1 LNHDA, CDR2 SQIVND (reference sequence). CDR3: CASTSGGGYNEQFL. The CDR3 DNA follows: TGTGCCAGTACCAGCGGGGGGGGATACAATGAGCAGTTCTTA.

This clonotype has just a few counts. The V call is TRBV12-3 or TRBV12-4, the J call TRBJ2-3, with 8 bases fitting TRBD2. Trimming cost V 3 bases and J 4 bases; bases outside gene matches: 12. This CDR3 is 17 amino acids long. As DNA, the CDR3 is TGTGCCAGCAGTTTTATCGGGGTAGCGGGACATCCAGATACGCAGTATTTT. Protein: CASSFIGVAGHPDTQYF.

This clonotype was counted between two and nine times. The rearrangement joins TRBV6-5 to TRBJ1-2, with D perhaps matching TRBD1 (6 bases). Germline V gene data show CDR1 as MNHEY and CDR2 as SVGAGI. V shed 11 bases and J shed 7 bases, with 20 bases lying between them. This CDR3 has 13 residues. Here the CDR3 DNA reads TGTGCCTCTAAAGGGGGGGCTGATCTTGGCTACACCTTC. Translating gives CASKGGADLGYTF.

This chain connects TRBV2 to TRBJ1-1; D might be TRBD1 (6 bases). This CDR3 region has 17 residues. The V end lost 0 bases, the J end lost 1 base, and 15 bases lay between the germline ends. Germline CDR1 and CDR2: SNHLY and FYNNEI. The CDR3 region has the DNA TGTGCCAGCAGTGAAGCGGGGGGCTTGGGGAAGAACACTGAAGCTTTCTTT. It encodes CASSEAGGLGKNTEAFF.

V is TRBV29-1 and J is TRBJ1-1, with 10 nucleotides matching TRBD1. CDR1 is SQVTM, CDR2 ANQGSEA, per germline. J gave up 1 base and V 0 bases, and 5 bases lay outside the gene matches. This CDR3 is 16 amino acids long. The CDR3 region is CSVEEGGQGTNTEAFF. Here the CDR3 DNA reads TGCAGCGTTGAAGAAGGGGGACAGGGGACGAACACTGAAGCTTTCTTT.

In this sample, this clonotype turned up many times. V usage is TRBV28 and J usage is TRBJ2-7; 8 nucleotides agree with TRBD1. V lost 4 bases and J lost 5; bases outside the gene matches: 13. The CDR3 is 16 amino acids. The germline gives CDR1 MDHEN, CDR2 SYDVKM. The CDR3 protein is CASSSPSSDRAHEQYF. DNA of the CDR3: TGTGCCAGCAGTTCCCCTTCATCGGACAGGGCCCACGAGCAGTACTTC.

Remarks on this clonotype: This could be a read error, since a much larger clone is one nucleotide away. The chain carries TRBV7-2 and TRBJ2-1; 7 positions agree with TRBD2. Germline V gene data show CDR1 as SGHTA and CDR2 as FQGNSA. V shed 5 bases, J shed 4 bases, and the junction held 8 bases outside the gene matches. This CDR3 is 15 amino acids long. CDR3 bases: TGTGCCAGCAGCCCTACTAGCGACCGATACAATGAGCAGTTCTTC. It translates to CASSPTSDRYNEQFF.